The 8 T cell receptor beta chains below come from one sample, sequenced in a study of blood T cell repertoires in COVID-19. Assay used: immunoSEQ multiplex PCR; TCRdb lists only in-frame clones, some missing. The table records 300,000 or so clones, around 88% of them present only once. Source material: peripheral blood. The source is a woman in her forties or fifties with acute or convalescent COVID-19.

The chain joins TRBV5-1 to TRBJ2-5, with 7 nucleotides matching TRBD2. The germline gives CDR1 SGHRS, CDR2 YFSETQ. V lost 3 bases and J lost 2; bases outside the gene matches: 7. There are 15 residues in the CDR3. In nucleotides, the CDR3 is TGCGCCAGCAGCTCCGCGGGGGTTACGCAAGAGACCCAGTACTTC. It yields the protein CASSSAGVTQETQYF.

The rearrangement uses TRBV6-5 and TRBJ1-2; D uncertain. Germline V gene sequence: CDR1 MNHEY, CDR2 SVGAGI. The CDR3 runs 15 residues. Trimming stripped 4 bases from V and 3 bases from J, with 15 bases between. As DNA, the CDR3 is TGTGCCAGCAGTTTTCGTGGCTCGAGGGACTATGGCTACACCTTC. Protein: CASSFRGSRDYGYTF.

The rearrangement uses TRBV5-8 and TRBJ2-1; 15 bases fit TRBD2. V lost 4 bases and J lost 10; bases outside the gene matches: 9. This CDR3 is built from 16 residues. The germline gives CDR1 SGHTS, CDR2 YDEGEE. In DNA, the CDR3 is TGTGCCAGCAGCCCCCGGACTAGCGGGGGGGCTGGGGAGCAGTTCTTC. The encoded protein is CASSPRTSGGAGEQFF.

This clone was detected a few times. The genes are TRBV7-3 and TRBJ2-1, with 7 bases identical to TRBD2. The CDR3 consists of 15 residues. Germline V gene sequence: CDR1 SGHTA, CDR2 FQGTGA. V lost 3 bases, J lost 4 bases, and 6 bases stayed unmatched. The CDR3 here is CASSFGLAAYNEQFF. CDR3 DNA: TGTGCCAGCAGCTTTGGGCTAGCGGCATACAATGAGCAGTTCTTC.

This clone was counted a few times. Additional DNA sequences in this sample encode the identical CDR3. This chain connects TRBV7-2 to TRBJ1-5; weak D call: TRBD1 (5 bases). Germline values: CDR1 SGHTA, CDR2 FQGNSA. The CDR3 totals 14 residues. The V gene lost 1 base and the J gene lost 2 bases, with 6 bases spanning the gap. CDR3 sequence: CASSLEQGNQPQHF. CDR3 DNA sequence: TGTGCCAGCAGCTTAGAACAGGGCAATCAGCCCCAGCATTTT.

This chain joins TRBV19 and TRBJ1-2; 9 bases agree with TRBD1. Trimming took 3 bases from V and 5 from J; bases not matched to a gene: 7. Germline V gives CDR1 LNHDA, CDR2 SQIVND (reference sequence). The CDR3 contains 15 residues. The CDR3 spells CASSIRRDRDYGYTF. The CDR3 bases are TGTGCCAGTAGTATCCGCCGGGACAGGGATTATGGCTACACCTTC.

The chain is built from TRBV7-8 and TRBJ2-3, with unresolved D. This CDR3 spans 12 amino acids. CDR1 is SGHVS and CDR2 is FQNEAQ in the germline V gene. V shed 5 bases and J shed 6 bases, with 9 bases lying between them. The CDR3 DNA reads TGTGCCAGCAGCCCGTTCCCCGATACGCAGTATTTT. Translating it yields CASSPFPDTQYF. Complete variable domain (other parts from reference TRBV7-8 and TRBJ2-3): GAGVSQSPRYKVAKRGQDVALRCDPISGHVSLFWYQQALGQGPEFLTYFQNEAQLDKSGLPSDRFFAERPEGSVSTLKIQRTQQEDSAVYLCASSPFPDTQYFGPGTRLTVL.

The chain links TRBV2 to TRBJ2-1; the match to TRBD2 covers 9 bases. This CDR3 is 17 amino acids long. V gave up 6 bases and J gave up 4 bases; unmatched junction bases: 13. Germline-derived CDR1 and CDR2 are SNHLY and FYNNEI. The CDR3 region is CASRGSVLAGPYNEQFF. The CDR3 coding sequence is TGTGCCAGCAGAGGCTCCGTCCTAGCGGGGCCTTACAATGAGCAGTTCTTC.